This entry concerns a single TCR beta chain. Germline loops: CDR1 LGHDT, CDR2 YNNKEL (reference sequence). This CDR3 has 16 amino acids. This sample stems from a study of T cells expressing NK-cell markers. From the 5' RACE reads, TCRdb lists one entry per CDR3 protein and no DNA. Reported are 550,000 or so distinct CDR3 sequences; the ten largest clones contain approximately 4%. The receptor comes from a young man in good health. V usage is TRBV3-1 and J usage is TRBJ2-1; the TCRdb D gene call, TRBD1, has no DNA to confirm it. The sequenced sample was blood T cells: a sorted CD56 or NKG2C T cell subset, CD4+ or CD8+ T cells, or bulk PBMC T cells (not recorded which). CDR3 loop: CASSQVGRGLVNEQFF.